This T cell receptor (beta chain) comes out of a study of shared clonotypes between healthy human individuals. Overall study findings and caveats: Few donors limited the genetic and exposure-history diversity represented.

In germline, CDR1 is GTSNPN, CDR2 SVGIG (reference sequence). The CDR3 length is 15 residues. Unmatched junction bases numbered 15, after V lost 5 bases and J lost 6 bases. Generated by immunoSEQ multiplex PCR, the TCRdb table keeps only in-frame clones and is missing some. The data contain 2,500,000 or so clones, around 90% of them seen just once; the ten biggest clones take up under 0.15%. Concerning this clone itself: As yet, its antigen is unknown.

The sample taken for sequencing was naive CD4+ T cells sorted from blood. Subset noted: CD45RA+ positively selected. This TCR came from a man aged 18 to 35 in good health. The chain carries TRBV30 and TRBJ2-7; 8 bases map to TRBD1. The CDR3 nucleotides are TGTGCCTGGGCAGGGGGCGCCGACGGGTTGCGCGAGCAGTACTTC. Encoded protein: CAWAGGADGLREQYF.